This TCR beta chain was observed in a study of cytomegalovirus exposure and HLA in healthy donors. Study-wide background: A preliminary data release comprised around 85 million unique TCRs obtained from HLA-typed donors. Study results and limitations: A later analysis showed that HLA-associated TCR beta chains had undergone more clonal expansion than equally common others. Rare TCR sequences predominated, though certain public TCRs were found in many donors.

PCR involved 60 Vbeta and 13 Jbeta primers. Repertoires were generated with immunoSEQ multiplex PCR, while TCRdb's copy carries only in-frame clones and drops some. This table has about 120,000 clones, 65% to 80% appearing once. Worth noting for this clone: Its antigen is not known.

The source of this sequence is a woman aged 40 to 55 in good health and CMV-seropositive. The sequenced material came from PBMCs.

CDR3 nucleotide sequence: TGTGCCAGCAGCCCCCGGGCGGGGGCTAAGCCCCAGCATTTT. Translation gives CASSPRAGAKPQHF. The chain links TRBV7-9 to TRBJ1-5; the D gene is possibly TRBD1 (6 bases). The germline V and J ends were trimmed by 5 bases and 8 bases, with 16 bases remaining between them. The length of the CDR3 is 14 residues. CDR1 SEHNR and CDR2 FQNEAQ come from the germline V gene (reference sequence).